These 29 T cell receptor beta chains came from one sample sequenced in a study of blood T cells in healthy people across ages. The authors ran a second PCR of 7 to 11 cycles using a sample-barcoded 5' primer and a J-beta primer mix. TCRdb processed the 5' RACE reads anew with MiXCR; each CDR3 protein has one entry. Of 500,000 to 700,000 distinct CDR3 sequences in the sample, approximately 30% were seen once. The sequencing sample was made of blood. All receptors come from an elderly woman in good health.

The chain employs TRBV7-2 and TRBJ1-6, with D possibly being TRBD1 (5 bases). Germline values: CDR1 SGHTA, CDR2 FQGNSA. This CDR3 region has 16 residues. V was clipped by 5 bases and J by 5 bases, with 16 bases between them. The CDR3: CASSPRWGLNNSPLHF. CDR3 nucleotide sequence: TGTGCCAGCAGCCCGAGATGGGGGTTAAATAATTCACCCCTCCACTTT. Full variable domain (outside the CDR3, taken from reference TRBV7-2 and TRBJ1-6): GAGVSQSPSNKVTEKGKDVELRCDPISGHTALYWYRQSLGQGLEFLIYFQGNSAPDKSGLPSDRFSAERTGGSVSTLTIQRTQQEDSAVYLCASSPRWGLNNSPLHFGNGTRLTVT.

Notes on this clonotype: This clone may be a read error of a much larger clone one base away. The rearrangement uses TRBV5-6 and TRBJ1-5; 9 bases map to TRBD1. The CDR3 is made up of 18 amino acids. The V gene's germline CDR1 is SGHDT and CDR2 YYEEEE. In DNA form, the CDR3 reads TGTGCCAGCAGCCTTCTGGGACAGGGAGGCCCTAGCAATCAGTCCCAGCATTTT. This codes for CASSLLGQGGPSNQSQHF.

Many counts were recorded for this clonotype. This chain joins TRBV27 and TRBJ2-7; 9 bases line up with TRBD1. Trimming removed 4 bases from V and 5 bases from J; junction bases left unmatched: 9. CDR3 length: 15 amino acids. The germline V gene has CDR1 MNHEY and CDR2 SMNVEV (reference sequence). The CDR3 sequence: CASSSEGQGLDEQYF. The CDR3 DNA is TGTGCCAGCAGTTCCGAGGGACAGGGTCTGGACGAGCAGTACTTC.

The sample holds many counts of this clonotype. The CDR3 DNA is TGTGCCAGCAATCGACAGGGGACAGACTATGGCTACACCTTC. Translation gives CASNRQGTDYGYTF. The V call is TRBV6-1, the J call TRBJ1-2, with 8 bases identical to TRBD1. Germline-derived CDR1 and CDR2 are MNHNS and SASEGT. V lost 7 bases to trimming and J lost 3 bases; unmatched junction nucleotides: 7. The CDR3 runs 14 residues.

In its sample, this clonotype was seen many times. This chain uses TRBV5-6 with TRBJ1-1; possible D gene TRBD1, 6 bases. Trimming shortened V by 3 bases and J by 2 bases, and 14 bases separated the two germline ends. The V gene's germline CDR1 is SGHDT and CDR2 YYEEEE. The CDR3 has 15 amino acids. In DNA, the CDR3 is TGTGCCAGCAGCTGGGACATCGCCACCAACACTGAAGCTTTCTTT. Its protein product is CASSWDIATNTEAFF. Looking up the rest from reference TRBV5-6 and TRBJ1-1 gives the full variable domain: DAGVTQSPTHLIKTRGQQVTLRCSPKSGHDTVSWYQQALGQGPQFIFQYYEEEERQRGNFPDRFSGHQFPNYSSELNVNALLLGDSALYLCASSWDIATNTEAFFGQGTRLTVV.

The chain couples TRBV20-1 to TRBJ2-1, with 9 bases identical to TRBD2. The junction had 8 bases not matched to a gene; V was cut back by 2 bases and J by 6 bases. CDR3 length: 15 residues. Germline V gene lookup returns CDR1 DFQATT and CDR2 SNEGSKA (reference sequence). The CDR3 spells CSARPASGVCNEQFF. CDR3 sequence (DNA): TGCAGTGCTAGACCGGCTAGCGGGGTTTGCAATGAGCAGTTCTTC.

This clonotype was observed a handful of times. The rearrangement joins TRBV20-1 to TRBJ2-7; TRBD1 or TRBD2 may be the D gene (5 bases each). Germline CDR1 reads DFQATT; CDR2 reads SNEGSKA (reference sequence). V was clipped by 1 base and J by 6 bases, with 16 bases between them. The CDR3 totals 14 residues. CDR3 DNA sequence: TGCAGTGCTAGAGGGCCGGGACCCTTGTCCGAGCAGTACTTC. Translated: CSARGPGPLSEQYF.

The rearrangement links TRBV5-5 to TRBJ2-3; D is undetermined. The CDR3 spans 13 residues. The germline V gene encodes CDR1 SGHKS and CDR2 YYEKEE (reference sequence). Trimming took off 2 bases at V and 4 bases at J, with 8 bases between the two ends. CDR3 residues: CASSFRAPDTQYF. For the CDR3, the DNA is TGTGCCAGCAGCTTTCGAGCCCCAGATACGCAGTATTTT.

The chain is built from TRBV6-1 and TRBJ2-5; no definite D call. The J call may be wrong; the DNA end is better matched by TRBJ2-7. CDR1 and CDR2 from the germline V gene are MNHNS and SASEGT. This CDR3 comprises 15 residues. The CDR3 loop is CASSVVPSLGCEQYF. CDR3 DNA sequence: TGTGCCAGCAGTGTAGTCCCGAGTCTCGGATGCGAGCAGTACTTC.

Turning to this clonotype: A much more abundant neighbour one base away suggests this may be a read error. V is TRBV2 and J is TRBJ2-5; 7 nucleotides match TRBD2. In germline, CDR1 is SNHLY, CDR2 FYNNEI. The CDR3 runs to 15 residues. With V trimmed by 4 bases and J by 11 bases, 16 bases remained unmatched. In nucleotides, the CDR3 is TGTGCCAGCAGTGCAACGGGAGGAACTCTTGATGAGCAGTACTTC. It yields the protein CASSATGGTLDEQYF.

The V call is TRBV30, the J call TRBJ1-1; possibly TRBD1 for D (6 bases). The CDR3 contains 15 residues. The V and J ends lost 3 bases and 5 bases respectively, with 19 bases between them. The germline V gene encodes CDR1 GTSNPN and CDR2 SVGIG (reference sequence). CDR3 in DNA: TGTGCCTGGAGCCCACCGGGGCAGGGGAAGACTGAAGCTTTCTTT. Translated, it gives CAWSPPGQGKTEAFF.

This clonotype was observed at least ten times. The chain couples TRBV9 to TRBJ2-5, with D unresolved. Trimming pared 0 bases from V and 4 bases from J, leaving 4 bases between. Looked up from germline, CDR1 is SGDLS and CDR2 is YYNGEE. The CDR3 length is 12 residues. The CDR3 protein is CASSVAGETQYF. DNA of the CDR3: TGTGCCAGCAGCGTAGCAGGAGAGACCCAGTACTTC.

This clonotype was counted only a few times. The chain combines TRBV11-2 with TRBJ1-4; TRBD1 matches at 9 bases. J lost 5 bases, V lost 4 bases, and 5 bases had no gene match. The CDR3 totals 15 residues. Per germline, CDR1 SGHAT and CDR2 FQNNGV. The CDR3 coding sequence is TGTGCCAGCAGCTACAGGGGGCAACCCAATGAAAAACTGTTTTTT. Amino acid sequence: CASSYRGQPNEKLFF.

This clonotype has just a few counts. A much larger clone lies one base from this, so it may be a read error. This sequence joins TRBV20-1 and TRBJ2-1; TRBD1 matches 9 bases. V trimming: 6 bases; J trimming: 10 bases; junction bases outside the gene matches: 16. Germline V gene data show CDR1 as DFQATT and CDR2 as SNEGSKA (reference sequence). The CDR3 runs 15 residues. The CDR3 coding sequence is TGCAGTGCAGCCACAGGGGGCTCACACTCCTACGAGCAGTTCTTC. Translated: CSAATGGSHSYEQFF.

V usage is TRBV9 and J usage is TRBJ2-1, with D perhaps TRBD2 (7 bases). The germline CDR1 and CDR2 sequences are SGDLS and YYNGEE. This CDR3 region has 15 residues. V shed 0 bases and J shed 7 bases, with 14 bases lying between them. The CDR3 here is CASSVEVGGANEQFF. CDR3 nucleotide sequence: TGTGCCAGCAGCGTAGAGGTGGGGGGGGCGAATGAGCAGTTCTTC.

The rearrangement joins TRBV9 to TRBJ1-4; D is undetermined. Looked up from germline, CDR1 is SGDLS and CDR2 is YYNGEE. V lost 0 bases, J lost 8 bases, and 17 bases lay in between. This CDR3 contains 16 residues. The CDR3 region is CASSVGMSRRNEKLFF. The CDR3, as DNA: TGTGCCAGCAGCGTAGGGATGAGCAGGCGGAACGAAAAACTGTTTTTT.

This clonotype was seen more than once but under ten times. V usage is TRBV15 and J usage is TRBJ2-3; 7 nucleotides match TRBD2. Looked up from germline, CDR1 is LNHNV and CDR2 is YYDKDF (reference sequence). The V gene end was trimmed by 1 base and the J gene end by 4 bases; junction bases not matched to a gene: 5. This CDR3 comprises 15 residues. The CDR3 here is CATSRGGGYADTQYF. Here the CDR3 DNA reads TGTGCCACCAGCAGAGGGGGGGGATATGCAGATACGCAGTATTTT.

This rearrangement joins TRBV29-1 to TRBJ2-5; D is tentatively TRBD1 or TRBD2 (6 bases each). Germline CDR1 and CDR2: SQVTM and ANQGSEA. CDR3 length equals 11 residues. CDR3 region: CTGGLGETQYF. The CDR3 nucleotides read TGCACCGGGGGCTTAGGGGAGACCCAGTACTTC.

The chain has TRBV19 and TRBJ2-4; unclear D gene. Judging by the DNA end, TRBJ2-5 fits better; the J call may be wrong. The CDR3 runs to 13 residues. Germline-derived CDR1 and CDR2 are LNHDA and SQIVND (reference sequence). CDR3 residues: CASSSRLTGTQYF. CDR3 sequence (DNA): TGTGCCAGTAGTAGCAGACTTACGGGGACCCAGTACTTC.

The chain recombines TRBV7-2 with TRBJ1-1, with 8 bases lining up with TRBD1. Germline V lookup: CDR1 SGHTA, CDR2 FQGNSA. With 4 bases clipped from V and 0 bases from J, the junction kept 4 bases outside the gene matches. The CDR3 has 15 amino acids. The CDR3 region is CASSSWTGMNTEAFF. The CDR3 DNA reads as TGTGCCAGCAGCTCATGGACAGGGATGAACACTGAAGCTTTCTTT.

This clonotype was seen repeatedly, ten times or more. This chain connects TRBV30 to TRBJ1-1; unclear D gene. V lost 3 bases to trimming and J lost 3 bases, with 32 bases between them. The germline V gene has CDR1 GTSNPN and CDR2 SVGIG (reference sequence). This CDR3 spans 20 amino acids. As DNA, the CDR3 is TGTGCCTGGAGCCTACGCAATTACGGGCGTCAACCTCTCTTGGACACTGAAGCTTTCTTT. Residues: CAWSLRNYGRQPLLDTEAFF.

This clonotype was detected a few times. A much larger clone differs from this one at a single base, so this may be a read error. The rearrangement uses TRBV7-2 and TRBJ2-7; maybe TRBD2 (6 bases). The germline gives CDR1 SGHTA, CDR2 FQGNSA. The CDR3 runs to 15 residues. V gave up 1 base and J gave up 9 bases, with 19 bases separating them. CDR3 protein: CASSLGGDTYDRQYF. DNA for the CDR3: TGTGCCAGCAGCTTAGGGGGGGATACCTACGATCGGCAGTACTTC.

This sequence joins TRBV5-1 and TRBJ2-3; D may match TRBD1 or TRBD2 (5 bases each). The CDR3 runs to 13 residues. The germline V and J ends were trimmed by 7 bases and 2 bases, with 11 bases remaining between them. Germline CDR1 and CDR2: SGHRS and YFSETQ. CDR3 sequence (DNA): TGCGCCAGCGGGGGATGGACCACAGATACGCAGTATTTT. It encodes CASGGWTTDTQYF.

This clonotype was detected ten times or more. This could be a read error, since a much larger clone is one nucleotide away. The CDR3 DNA follows: TGTGCCAGCAGCCCCCAGGGACAGGAAGTCGATGAGCAGTACTTC. Protein product: CASSPQGQEVDEQYF. V usage is TRBV4-2 and J usage is TRBJ2-7, with 8 nucleotides matching TRBD1. The CDR3 spans 15 residues. Unmatched junction bases numbered 12, after V lost 4 bases and J lost 7 bases. The germline V gene has CDR1 LGHNA and CDR2 YNFKEQ.

The rearrangement links TRBV5-6 to TRBJ2-7, with D uncertain. V was trimmed by 2 bases and J by 10 bases, leaving 13 bases between them. Germline loops: CDR1 SGHDT, CDR2 YYEEEE. This CDR3 comprises 12 residues. As DNA, the CDR3 is TGTGCCAGCAGCTTAGAAGCCGCCACCCAGTACTTC. This translates into CASSLEAATQYF.

This clonotype was counted ten times or more. The chain uses TRBV10-2 and TRBJ2-1, with 8 bases fitting TRBD2. V trimming: 6 bases; J trimming: 6 bases; junction bases outside the gene matches: 10. CDR3 length: 15 residues. The germline V gene has CDR1 WSHSY and CDR2 SAAADI. The CDR3 sequence is CASRTPRGGRNEQFF. In nucleotides, the CDR3 is TGCGCCAGCAGGACCCCCCGGGGGGGCCGCAATGAGCAGTTCTTC.

The table lists this clonotype with many counts. The V call is TRBV4-1, the J call TRBJ1-5; no clear D gene. The germline CDR1 and CDR2 sequences are MGHRA and YSYEKL. The CDR3 is made up of 13 amino acids. The V end was cut by 0 bases, the J end by 9 bases, with 9 bases between. DNA for the CDR3: TGCGCCAGCAGCCAAGATGAACCGGGGCCCCAGCATTTT. Encoded protein: CASSQDEPGPQHF.

This chain links TRBV9 with TRBJ2-1, with D possibly being TRBD2 (5 bases). Germline CDR1 is SGDLS and CDR2 is YYNGEE. The CDR3 runs to 15 residues. Trimming pared 3 bases from V and 3 bases from J, leaving 13 bases between. The CDR3 DNA follows: TGTGCCAGCAGCGCCTCTGCACTAGACTACAATGAGCAGTTCTTC. It encodes CASSASALDYNEQFF. The variable domain in full, completed from reference TRBV9 and TRBJ2-1, reads DSGVTQTPKHLITATGQRVTLRCSPRSGDLSVYWYQQSLDQGLQFLIQYYNGEERAKGNILERFSAQQFPDLHSELNLSSLELGDSALYFCASSASALDYNEQFFGPGTRLTVL.

This clonotype was seen at least ten times. The chain has TRBV19 and TRBJ2-3; no clear D gene. V lost 4 bases and J lost 2, with 10 bases in between. In germline, CDR1 is LNHDA, CDR2 SQIVND (reference sequence). The CDR3 covers 14 residues. The CDR3 DNA is TGTGCCAGTAGTAGGAACGGAAACACAGATACGCAGTATTTT. As protein: CASSRNGNTDTQYF. The whole variable domain, filled in from reference TRBV19 and TRBJ2-3, reads DGGITQSPKYLFRKEGQNVTLSCEQNLNHDAMYWYRQDPGQGLRLIYYSQIVNDFQKGDIAEGYSVSREKKESFPLTVTSAQKNPTAFYLCASSRNGNTDTQYFGPGTRLTVL.